Listed here is a single T cell receptor beta chain. The CDR3 is 15 residues long. Germline loops: CDR1 LNHDA, CDR2 SQIVND (reference sequence). The J segment lost 2 bases and the V segment lost 5 bases, leaving 5 bases of the junction unmatched. This entry is derived from a study of blood T cell repertoires in COVID-19. Assay: immunoSEQ multiplex PCR; the TCRdb copy retains only in-frame clones and omits some. In the table there are 250,000 to 300,000 clones, 80% to 90% of which are singletons. Sequences were obtained from peripheral blood. The TCR comes from a middle-aged woman with acute or convalescent COVID-19. The V call is TRBV19, the J call TRBJ2-2, with 7 bases identical to TRBD1. DNA of the CDR3: TGTGCCAGTAGTGCCAGACAGGGAAACACCGGGGAGCTGTTTTTT. Encoded protein: CASSARQGNTGELFF.